Listed here are 11 T cell receptor beta chains from one sample, sequenced in a study of metastatic and nonmetastatic thyroid tumors. TCRdb used MiXCR to call clones anew from the PCR reads. The sample comprises roughly 28,000 clones, roughly 26% of which are singletons, and approximately 6% rests with the top ten. Before thyroid surgery, none of the patients had received any treatment. Sequencing input: blood. The receptors here all came from a female donor with papillary thyroid cancer or a benign thyroid nodule (not recorded which). Some clones in this sample may be carry-over from other donors' samples.

This clone was recorded at least ten times. V is TRBV9 and J is TRBJ2-1; D might be TRBD1 or TRBD2, each matching 6 bases. Germline values: CDR1 SGDLS, CDR2 YYNGEE. The CDR3 has 15 residues. The V and J ends lost 0 bases and 6 bases respectively, with 13 bases between them. The CDR3: CASSVGGGPSNEQFF. CDR3 in DNA: TGTGCCAGCAGCGTAGGTGGGGGGCCGAGCAATGAGCAGTTCTTC.

CDR3 amino acids: CASSPGQSDNSPLHF. DNA of the CDR3: TGTGCCAGCTCACCAGGACAGAGCGATAATTCACCCCTCCACTTT. J is TRBJ1-6 and V is TRBV18; TRBD1 might be the D (6 bases). This CDR3 has 15 amino acids. Deletions cut 2 bases from V and 5 bases from J, with 10 bases between. The germline CDR1 and CDR2 sequences are KGHSH and LQKENI. The variable domain in full, completed from reference TRBV18 and TRBJ1-6, reads NAGVMQNPRHLVRRRGQEARLRCSPMKGHSHVYWYRQLPEEGLKFMVYLQKENIIDESGMPKERFSAEFPKEGPSILRIQQVVRGDSAAYFCASSPGQSDNSPLHFGNGTRLTVT.

This clone occurred a few times. The chain employs TRBV19 and TRBJ2-1; D possibly uses TRBD1 or TRBD2 (5 bases each). Germline CDR1 reads LNHDA; CDR2 reads SQIVND (reference sequence). V lost 6 bases to trimming and J lost 14 bases, with 14 bases between them. This CDR3 is 11 amino acids long. The CDR3 loop is CASRLGDAEFF. CDR3 DNA: TGTGCCAGTAGGCTGGGGGACGCGGAGTTCTTC.

As to this clone: The junction differs from germline at one of its ends, possibly a read error. The V gene is TRBV20-1, the J gene TRBJ2-5; the D call may be TRBD1 or TRBD2 (5 bases each). The germline V gene has CDR1 DFQATT and CDR2 SNEGSKA (reference sequence). CDR3 length equals 11 residues. DNA of the CDR3: TGTAGCGTGGACACGGAAGAGACCCAGTACTTC. Translation gives CSVDTEETQYF.

This clone was seen repeatedly, ten times or more. The chain has TRBV2 and TRBJ1-5; D ambiguous. Trimming pared 4 bases from V and 0 bases from J, leaving 10 bases between. The CDR3 has 15 residues. From germline, CDR1 is SNHLY and CDR2 FYNNEI. CDR3 nucleotide sequence: TGTGCCAGCAGTGGAGGCTTTAATAGCAATCAGCCCCAGCATTTT. It specifies CASSGGFNSNQPQHF.

This clone was observed many times. The rearrangement links TRBV7-9 to TRBJ2-1; 9 positions agree with TRBD2. The CDR3 is made up of 16 amino acids. CDR1 and CDR2 from the germline V gene are SEHNR and FQNEAQ (reference sequence). V gave up 5 bases and J gave up 5 bases; unmatched junction bases: 10. The CDR3 sequence: CASSPLAGKLNNEQFF. CDR3 coding DNA: TGTGCCAGCAGCCCCCTAGCGGGGAAACTAAACAATGAGCAGTTCTTC.

The chain is built from TRBV7-8 and TRBJ1-1; unclear D gene. There are 15 residues in the CDR3. V was clipped by 1 base and J by 1 base, with 10 bases between them. Germline CDR1 is SGHVS and CDR2 is FQNEAQ. The CDR3 sequence: CASSLGNVWNTEAFF. CDR3 bases: TGTGCCAGCAGCTTAGGAAACGTCTGGAACACTGAAGCTTTCTTT.

This clone has ten or more counts. The rearrangement joins TRBV28 to TRBJ1-4, with 7 bases lining up with TRBD1. The germline V gene has CDR1 MDHEN and CDR2 SYDVKM. The CDR3 covers 17 residues. Trimming took 3 bases from V and 7 from J; bases not matched to a gene: 14. This chain's CDR3 is CASSFGYGGTDLEKLFF. CDR3 nucleotide sequence: TGTGCCAGCAGTTTCGGGTATGGTGGGACAGATCTTGAAAAACTGTTTTTT.

This clone was counted many times. The chain uses TRBV25-1 and TRBJ2-5, with 7 positions matching TRBD2. Germline V CDR1 and CDR2: MGHDK, SYGVNS. With 3 bases clipped from V and 4 bases from J, the junction kept 5 bases outside the gene matches. The CDR3 consists of 14 residues. CDR3 sequence: CASSDWGGGETQYF. The DNA for the CDR3 is TGTGCCAGCAGTGATTGGGGGGGAGGAGAGACCCAGTACTTC.

This clone is medium-sized. The chain recombines TRBV7-8 with TRBJ2-1; D unclear. This CDR3 spans 14 amino acids. Germline V CDR1 and CDR2: SGHVS, FQNEAQ. Trimming left V 6 bases short and J 3 bases short, with 12 bases between. This chain's CDR3 is CASSNAPFYNEQFF. The CDR3 DNA follows: TGTGCCAGCAGTAACGCCCCGTTCTACAATGAGCAGTTCTTC. Full variable domain (remainder filled in from reference TRBV7-8 and TRBJ2-1): GAGVSQSPRYKVAKRGQDVALRCDPISGHVSLFWYQQALGQGPEFLTYFQNEAQLDKSGLPSDRFFAERPEGSVSTLKIQRTQQEDSAVYLCASSNAPFYNEQFFGPGTRLTVL.

This chain joins TRBV4-1 and TRBJ1-5; perhaps TRBD1 as D (5 bases). The V and J ends lost 6 bases and 0 bases respectively, with 12 bases between them. Germline lookup yields CDR1 MGHRA and CDR2 YSYEKL. The CDR3 is 15 amino acids. DNA for the CDR3: TGCGCCAGCAGACCACAGGAGTATAGCAATCAGCCCCAGCATTTT. Translation gives CASRPQEYSNQPQHF.